The sequence of this T cell receptor (beta chain) was determined in a study of CD8+ T cells in alopecia areata. Study-level background: Treated patients were scored for severity by percent of scalp affected.

As to treatment: oral pan-JAK inhibitor, 5-10 mg twice daily. Peripheral blood, together with lesional scalp punch biopsies, was collected from alopecia areata patients. PBMCs provided sorted CD4+ and CD8+ T cells. This clone occurred a few times. Its matching antigen is unknown. Sequencing templates came from extracted RNA that was reverse transcribed into cDNA. Assay used: immunoSEQ multiplex PCR; TCRdb lists only in-frame clones, some missing. The repertoire holds approximately 100,000 clones, with about nine tenths as singletons. General study points: When scalp samples are sequenced, resident alphabeta T cells of normal skin are also captured.

The sample here was CD8+ T cells sorted from blood, taken around week 31, from a patient treated with tofacitinib. The origin of this receptor is a human donor with alopecia areata.

This CDR3 reads CASSYSRWTTSYEQYF. CDR3 DNA: TGTGCCAGCAGTTACTCGCGTTGGACTACCTCCTACGAGCAGTACTTC. V gene TRBV6-6 combines with J gene TRBJ2-7; perhaps TRBD2 as D (6 bases). Germline lookup yields CDR1 MNHNY and CDR2 SVGAGI (reference sequence). This CDR3 has 16 amino acids. Trimming pared 0 bases from V and 0 bases from J, leaving 12 bases between.